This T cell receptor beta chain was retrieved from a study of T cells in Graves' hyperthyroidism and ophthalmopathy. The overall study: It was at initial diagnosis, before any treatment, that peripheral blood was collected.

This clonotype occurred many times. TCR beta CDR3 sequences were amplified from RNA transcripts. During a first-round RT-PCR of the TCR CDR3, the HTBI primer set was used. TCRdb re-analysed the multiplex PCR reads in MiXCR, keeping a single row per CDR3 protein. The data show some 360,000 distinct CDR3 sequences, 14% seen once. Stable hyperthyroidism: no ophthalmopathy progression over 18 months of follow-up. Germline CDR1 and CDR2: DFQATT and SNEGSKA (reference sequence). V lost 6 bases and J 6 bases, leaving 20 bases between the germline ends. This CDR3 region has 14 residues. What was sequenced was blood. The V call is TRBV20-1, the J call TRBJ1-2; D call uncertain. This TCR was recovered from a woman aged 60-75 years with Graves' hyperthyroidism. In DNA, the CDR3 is TGCAGTGCCCACCAGAGAGGGTTTTGGGATGGCTACACCTTC. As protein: CSAHQRGFWDGYTF.